This TCR beta chain was sequenced for a study of T-cell memory formation after mild COVID-19. 5'RACE with constant-segment primers yielded barcoded, UMI-tagged TCR alpha and TCR beta cDNA libraries. MiXCR, run by TCRdb on the 5' RACE reads, gives a single entry per CDR3 protein. Of approximately 290,000 distinct CDR3 sequences listed, roughly a fifth are singletons. This clonotype has a count of ten or more. The CDR3 consists of 11 residues. Germline CDR1 is SEHNR and CDR2 is FQNEAQ (reference sequence). V was trimmed by 5 bases and J by 2 bases, leaving 2 bases between them. Sequences were obtained from PBMCs or a T cell subset sorted from them (not recorded which). The gene calls are TRBV7-9 and TRBJ2-3; no clear D. This sequence was found in a man younger than 35 who had mild COVID-19 (a few samples of this study predate the infection). Cell type and time point are not known. CDR3 nucleotides: TGTGCCAGCAGCCCCACAGATACGCAGTATTTT. As protein: CASSPTDTQYF.